This T cell receptor beta chain was captured in a study of blood T cell repertoires in COVID-19. Turning to the study itself: Sites across the United States, Italy and Spain contributed samples from acute and convalescent COVID-19.

Clones were sequenced by immunoSEQ multiplex PCR, and TCRdb holds only the in-frame ones, with some missing. The table records around 210,000 clones, roughly 85% of them present only once. Germline V gives CDR1 SGDLS, CDR2 YYNGEE. Trimming cost V 0 bases and J 3 bases; bases outside gene matches: 2. CDR3 length equals 14 residues. Sequencing used peripheral blood. The chain joins TRBV9 to TRBJ1-2; 7 nucleotides agree with TRBD1. This sequence was found in a man between 45 and 60 years old with COVID-19, enrolled during active disease. In nucleotides, the CDR3 is TGTGCCAGCAGCGTAGAAACAGGGGACTATGGCTACACCTTC. Its protein product is CASSVETGDYGYTF. Using reference TRBV9 and TRBJ1-2 for the parts outside the CDR3, the full variable domain is DSGVTQTPKHLITATGQRVTLRCSPRSGDLSVYWYQQSLDQGLQFLIQYYNGEERAKGNILERFSAQQFPDLHSELNLSSLELGDSALYFCASSVETGDYGYTFGSGTRLTVV.